The clone carrying this T cell receptor (beta chain) appeared many times. The data originate from a study of early T cells in non-severe SARS-CoV-2 infection. TCRdb re-called the 5' RACE reads with MiXCR, one entry per CDR3 protein. The sample carries tens of thousands of distinct CDR3 sequences, about 6.5% recorded once. The CDR3 is made up of 14 amino acids. V lost 4 bases to trimming and J lost 0 bases, with 7 bases between them. The V gene's germline CDR1 is MNHNS and CDR2 SASEGT. The sequence derives from an adult who was a healthcare worker with PCR-confirmed SARS-CoV-2 infection or an uninfected control (not recorded which). The specimen was whole blood. The V call is TRBV6-1, the J call TRBJ2-1; D not certain. Written as DNA, the CDR3 is TGTGCCAGCAGTGGGGTAAACTCCTACAATGAGCAGTTCTTC. Its protein product is CASSGVNSYNEQFF.